The 18 T cell receptor beta chains below all came from one sample that was sequenced in a study of T cell responses to AZD1222 COVID-19 vaccine. The repertoire was sequenced with immunoSEQ multiplex PCR; TCRdb's copy has only in-frame clones and lacks some. Among 60,000 to 65,000 clones listed, roughly 89% were seen once. Sequencing used peripheral blood, obtained on day 0 of AZD1222 vaccination. Receptors were obtained from an adult in good health.

This CDR3 reads CASSQGHRVAQPQHF. CDR3 DNA sequence: TGCGCCAGCAGCCAAGGGCACAGGGTGGCCCAGCCCCAGCATTTT. The J gene is TRBJ1-5, the V gene TRBV4-3; D perhaps matches TRBD1 (6 bases). CDR3 length: 15 amino acids. Germline CDR1 LGHNA, CDR2 YSLEER. The V end lost 1 base, the J end lost 7 bases, and 14 bases lay between the germline ends.

The chain joins TRBV9 to TRBJ2-1, with no clear D. V gave up 0 bases and J gave up 9 bases, with 13 bases separating them. Germline V gives CDR1 SGDLS, CDR2 YYNGEE. This CDR3 comprises 14 residues. The CDR3 loop reads CASSVATTHSEQFF. CDR3 DNA sequence: TGTGCCAGCAGCGTAGCTACGACACATTCTGAGCAGTTCTTC. Together with reference TRBV9 and TRBJ2-1, the CDR3 gives the full variable domain: DSGVTQTPKHLITATGQRVTLRCSPRSGDLSVYWYQQSLDQGLQFLIQYYNGEERAKGNILERFSAQQFPDLHSELNLSSLELGDSALYFCASSVATTHSEQFFGPGTRLTVL.

The chain has TRBV15 and TRBJ2-5, with D possibly matching TRBD2 (5 bases). The CDR3 has 14 residues. The germline V and J ends were trimmed by 3 bases and 1 base, with 9 bases remaining between them. Germline values: CDR1 LNHNV, CDR2 YYDKDF (reference sequence). The CDR3 protein is CATSREVIQETQYF. The CDR3 region has the DNA TGTGCCACCAGCAGGGAGGTGATCCAAGAGACCCAGTACTTC.

In this sample, this clone turned up a few times. The chain recombines TRBV7-2 with TRBJ2-7; no clear D. V lost 5 bases and J lost 11, with 19 bases in between. The CDR3 sequence is 13 residues long. From germline, CDR1 is SGHTA and CDR2 FQGNSA. The CDR3 spells CASSPGKVGDKYF. The CDR3 DNA follows: TGTGCCAGCAGCCCCGGTAAAGTTGGAGACAAGTACTTC.

This clone was seen once. The chain joins TRBV27 to TRBJ2-3; 9 positions agree with TRBD1. This CDR3 is 16 amino acids long. The trim removed 3 bases at V and 3 bases at J, leaving 7 bases unmatched. Per germline, CDR1 MNHEY and CDR2 SMNVEV (reference sequence). The CDR3 region is CASSFRRQGVTDTQYF. CDR3 sequence (DNA): TGTGCCAGCAGTTTTAGGCGACAGGGGGTAACAGATACGCAGTATTTT.

This rearrangement joins TRBV5-5 to TRBJ2-2; a weak D match, TRBD2 (6 bases). This CDR3 has 15 residues. V was shortened by 5 bases and J by 7 bases, with 18 bases between the two germline ends. Looked up from germline, CDR1 is SGHKS and CDR2 is YYEKEE (reference sequence). The CDR3 region is CASRGGPRQVGELFF. CDR3 nucleotide sequence: TGTGCCAGCAGGGGAGGTCCGAGGCAGGTCGGGGAGCTGTTTTTT.

The CDR3 spells CASSTVRDRGYSGYTF. CDR3 nucleotide sequence: TGTGCCAGCAGCACAGTCCGGGACAGGGGGTACTCTGGCTACACCTTC. The chain combines TRBV5-4 with TRBJ1-2; 11 nucleotides agree with TRBD1. Germline trimming cut 4 bases from V and 7 bases from J; bases unmatched to any gene: 12. Germline CDR1 reads SGHNT; CDR2 reads YYREEE (reference sequence). This CDR3 comprises 16 residues. Full variable domain (missing parts from reference TRBV5-4 and TRBJ1-2): ETGVTQSPTHLIKTRGQQVTLRCSSQSGHNTVSWYQQALGQGPQFIFQYYREEENGRGNFPPRFSGLQFPNYSSELNVNALELDDSALYLCASSTVRDRGYSGYTFGSGTRLTVV.

The V gene is TRBV6-5, the J gene TRBJ1-2; perhaps TRBD1 as D (5 bases). Trimming left V 4 bases short and J 5 bases short, with 14 bases between. This CDR3 region has 14 residues. Looked up from germline, CDR1 is MNHEY and CDR2 is SVGAGI. The CDR3, as DNA: TGTGCCAGCAGTTTTCGGACACCAGAATATGGCTACACCTTC. Translating it yields CASSFRTPEYGYTF.

The chain recombines TRBV9 with TRBJ1-2; weak D call: TRBD1 (6 bases). CDR3 length: 16 amino acids. Trimming stripped 3 bases from V and 3 bases from J, with 18 bases between. Germline V lookup: CDR1 SGDLS, CDR2 YYNGEE. CDR3 sequence: CASSARSMRTDYGYTF. CDR3 nucleotide sequence: TGTGCCAGCAGCGCGAGGTCCATGAGGACAGACTATGGCTACACCTTC.

J is TRBJ1-2 and V is TRBV5-6, with D maybe TRBD1 (5 bases). V was trimmed by 3 bases and J by 8 bases, leaving 11 bases between them. This CDR3 region has 12 residues. CDR1 and CDR2 (germline): SGHDT, YYEEEE. The CDR3 DNA is TGTGCCAGCAGCTGGCAGGGAACAGGCTACACCTTC. It specifies CASSWQGTGYTF.

This clone was picked up one time. This chain links TRBV5-1 with TRBJ2-3; the D gene is possibly TRBD2 (7 bases). The CDR3 totals 15 residues. Germline V gene lookup returns CDR1 SGHRS and CDR2 YFSETQ. Between the trimmed V and J ends, which lost 3 bases and 0 bases, there was a span of 11 bases. CDR3 sequence reads: CASSSRGLSTDTQYF. The DNA for the CDR3 is TGCGCCAGCAGCTCGCGGGGGCTTAGCACAGATACGCAGTATTTT.

The V call is TRBV28, the J call TRBJ2-7; unclear D gene. CDR3 size: 13 residues. CDR1 is MDHEN, CDR2 SYDVKM, per germline. V lost 8 bases, J lost 1 base, and 12 bases lay in between. This CDR3 is CASGGGGSYEQYF. CDR3 nucleotides: TGTGCCAGCGGCGGCGGCGGTTCCTACGAGCAGTACTTC.

As concerns this clone: Other DNA sequences in the sample encode the same CDR3. The chain uses TRBV4-3 and TRBJ2-7; maybe TRBD2 (5 bases). Deletions cut 1 base from V and 4 bases from J, with 17 bases between. Germline lookup yields CDR1 LGHNA and CDR2 YSLEER. The CDR3 has 16 residues. In DNA form, the CDR3 reads TGCGCCAGCAGCCAAGTTTACGGGCGAGGGTTATACGAGCAGTACTTC. It encodes CASSQVYGRGLYEQYF.

V and J are TRBV19 and TRBJ2-6; D may match TRBD1 or TRBD2 (6 bases each). The V end was cut by 7 bases, the J end by 2 bases, with 9 bases between. CDR1 is LNHDA, CDR2 SQIVND, per germline (reference sequence). The CDR3 runs to 14 residues. CDR3: CASIGGPGANVLTF. DNA of the CDR3: TGTGCCAGTATAGGGGGGCCTGGGGCCAACGTCCTGACTTTC. The variable domain in full, with the rest retrieved from reference TRBV19 and TRBJ2-6, is DGGITQSPKYLFRKEGQNVTLSCEQNLNHDAMYWYRQDPGQGLRLIYYSQIVNDFQKGDIAEGYSVSREKKESFPLTVTSAQKNPTAFYLCASIGGPGANVLTFGAGSRLTVL.

The chain uses TRBV6-2 or TRBV6-3 and TRBJ2-2; either TRBD1 or TRBD2 may fit D (5 bases each). Germline V CDR1 and CDR2: MNHEY, SVGEGT. The CDR3 runs 15 residues. V was pared by 7 bases and J by 1 base, with 13 bases between. The CDR3 DNA reads as TGTGCCAGCACCCCCGGGGCAGGGAACACCGGGGAGCTGTTTTTT. Residues: CASTPGAGNTGELFF.

CDR3 in amino acids: CASSQEAASQAAYEQYF. CDR3 coding DNA: TGCGCCAGCAGCCAAGAGGCCGCTAGTCAGGCCGCCTACGAGCAGTACTTC. The chain combines TRBV4-3 with TRBJ2-7; D not resolved. Germline loops: CDR1 LGHNA, CDR2 YSLEER. This CDR3 region has 17 residues. The V gene lost 0 bases and the J gene lost 2 bases, with 17 bases spanning the gap.

The chain employs TRBV5-1 and TRBJ2-3, with D tentatively TRBD2 (7 bases). Germline lookup yields CDR1 SGHRS and CDR2 YFSETQ. V lost 0 bases and J 4 bases, leaving 12 bases between the germline ends. CDR3 length: 15 amino acids. The chain's CDR3 is CASSLEGGGPDTQYF. DNA for the CDR3: TGCGCCAGCAGCTTGGAGGGCGGGGGCCCAGATACGCAGTATTTT.

This chain connects TRBV5-1 to TRBJ1-2; D is unclear. The germline V and J ends were trimmed by 4 bases and 2 bases, with 12 bases remaining between them. The CDR3 extends over 14 amino acids. Per germline, CDR1 SGHRS and CDR2 YFSETQ. CDR3 in amino acids: CASSTSLANYGYTF. CDR3 DNA sequence: TGCGCCAGCAGCACCTCTCTTGCCAACTATGGCTACACCTTC.